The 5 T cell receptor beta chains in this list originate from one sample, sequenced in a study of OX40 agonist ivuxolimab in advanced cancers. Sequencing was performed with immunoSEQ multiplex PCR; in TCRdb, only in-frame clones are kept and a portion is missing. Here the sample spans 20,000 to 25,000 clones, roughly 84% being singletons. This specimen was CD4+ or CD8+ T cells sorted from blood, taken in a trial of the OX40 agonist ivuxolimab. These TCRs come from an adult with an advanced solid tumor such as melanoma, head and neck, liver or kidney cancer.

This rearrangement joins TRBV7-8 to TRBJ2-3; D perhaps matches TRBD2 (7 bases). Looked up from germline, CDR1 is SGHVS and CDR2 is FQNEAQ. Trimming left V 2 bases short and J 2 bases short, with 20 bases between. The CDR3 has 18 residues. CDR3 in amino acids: CASSLPEGGRANTDTQYF. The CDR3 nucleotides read TGTGCCAGCAGCTTACCGGAGGGGGGGAGGGCCAACACAGATACGCAGTATTTT.

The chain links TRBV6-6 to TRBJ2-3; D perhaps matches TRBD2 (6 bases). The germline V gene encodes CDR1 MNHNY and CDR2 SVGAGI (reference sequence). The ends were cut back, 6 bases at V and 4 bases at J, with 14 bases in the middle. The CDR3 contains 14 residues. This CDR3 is CASSDPGGSDTQYF. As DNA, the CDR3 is TGTGCCAGCAGCGACCCTGGAGGGTCAGATACGCAGTATTTT.

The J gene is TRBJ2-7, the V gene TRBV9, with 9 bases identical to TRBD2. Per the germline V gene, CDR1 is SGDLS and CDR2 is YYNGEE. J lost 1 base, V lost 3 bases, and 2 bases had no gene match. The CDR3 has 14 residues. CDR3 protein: CASSGSGSSYEQYF. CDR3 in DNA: TGTGCCAGCAGCGGTAGCGGGAGTTCCTACGAGCAGTACTTC.

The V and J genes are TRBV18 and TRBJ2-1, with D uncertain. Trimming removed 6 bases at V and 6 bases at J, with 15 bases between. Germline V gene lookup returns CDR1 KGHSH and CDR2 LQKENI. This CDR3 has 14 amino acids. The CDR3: CASSTVRMANEQFF. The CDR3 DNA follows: TGTGCCAGCTCTACCGTAAGGATGGCCAATGAGCAGTTCTTC.

The CDR3, as DNA: TGTGCCAGCAGCGTTAGCGGGAGCTCCTACAATGAGCAGTTCTTC. This codes for CASSVSGSSYNEQFF. This sequence joins TRBV7-9 and TRBJ2-1, with TRBD2 matching over 9 bases. CDR1 and CDR2 from the germline V gene are SEHNR and FQNEAQ (reference sequence). V lost 5 bases and J lost 0; bases outside the gene matches: 2. The CDR3 loop spans 15 amino acids.